This TCR beta chain was documented in a study of T cell repertoires in cytomegalovirus infection. Overall study results and limits: Public TCR beta family frequency separated CMV-and-HLA carriers, including in an independent cohort.

As regards this clonotype: Its target is not known.

TCRdb reprocessed the reads via MiXCR and lists one record per CDR3 protein. The table has fewer than 350,000 distinct CDR3 sequences, approximately 32% seen once; the top ten hold 20%. The sequencing used cultured PBMCs, collected from culture after CMV antigen stimulation. The sequence came from a human donor in good health (CMV status not recorded). Some clones in this sample may be carry-over from other donors' samples.

CDR3 sequence: CSVVLRSGNTEAFF. CDR3 coding DNA: TGCAGCGTTGTCCTAAGGTCGGGGAACACTGAAGCTTTCTTT. This chain uses TRBV29-1 with TRBJ1-1; D gene uncertain. Germline CDR1 and CDR2: SQVTM and ANQGSEA. The CDR3 consists of 14 residues. V lost 4 bases and J 1 base, leaving 13 bases between the germline ends.